This T cell receptor (beta chain) is drawn from a study of blood T cells in healthy people across ages. Study outcomes and limitations: Long-lived donors exceeded aged donors in naive CD4+ cells and diversity. Estimated diversity that came from one million T cells was considered an underestimate.

For this clonotype: No antigen is known for it.

Primers used in a second PCR of roughly 6 to 11 cycles were a sample-barcoded 5' primer and a J-beta primer mix. From the 5' RACE reads, TCRdb called clonotypes with MiXCR, one entry per CDR3 protein. The profile covers over 700,000 distinct CDR3 sequences, with roughly 25% appearing a single time and more than 7.5% taken by the ten largest. Donors ranged from roughly 6 to 100 years old and were healthy Caucasians in Russia. These data were also reused for a study on T cells of mothers and their children.

Sequences were obtained from blood. The TCR comes from a boy between 10 and 17 years old in good health.

For the CDR3, the DNA is TGTGCCAGTAGTTCCTGGGAGCTAATCCCTGAAAAACTGTTTTTT. It encodes CASSSWELIPEKLFF. The genes are TRBV19 and TRBJ1-4; no clear D gene. Looked up from germline, CDR1 is LNHDA and CDR2 is SQIVND (reference sequence). Between the trimmed V and J ends, which lost 5 bases and 7 bases, there was a span of 17 bases. This CDR3 is built from 15 residues.